This TCR beta chain was identified during a study of T cell repertoires in cytomegalovirus infection. Study-level background: From public TCR beta signatures came an indication of both CMV infection and matching HLA type.

The CDR3 consists of 14 residues. Germline CDR1 MDHEN, CDR2 SYDVKM. V lost 7 bases, J lost 4 bases, and 8 bases stayed unmatched. About this clonotype: Its antigen is currently unknown.

TCRdb recomputed calls from the reads with MiXCR, one row per CDR3 protein. Among around 530,000 distinct CDR3 sequences listed, around 27% were seen once. Study-wide findings and caveats: CMV-specific TCR beta clonotypes restricted by HLA-C were the ones dominating the ex vivo response. Carriers of CMV plus the relevant HLA were identified by cumulative public TCR beta family frequency.

J is TRBJ2-5 and V is TRBV28; 8 bases map to TRBD1. Sequences were obtained from PBMCs. The source of this sequence is a human donor in good health (CMV status not recorded). Some clones in this sample may be carry-over from other donors' samples. The CDR3 DNA is TGTGCCAGCATCAGGACAGGGTCCGGAGAGACCCAGTACTTC. This translates into CASIRTGSGETQYF.